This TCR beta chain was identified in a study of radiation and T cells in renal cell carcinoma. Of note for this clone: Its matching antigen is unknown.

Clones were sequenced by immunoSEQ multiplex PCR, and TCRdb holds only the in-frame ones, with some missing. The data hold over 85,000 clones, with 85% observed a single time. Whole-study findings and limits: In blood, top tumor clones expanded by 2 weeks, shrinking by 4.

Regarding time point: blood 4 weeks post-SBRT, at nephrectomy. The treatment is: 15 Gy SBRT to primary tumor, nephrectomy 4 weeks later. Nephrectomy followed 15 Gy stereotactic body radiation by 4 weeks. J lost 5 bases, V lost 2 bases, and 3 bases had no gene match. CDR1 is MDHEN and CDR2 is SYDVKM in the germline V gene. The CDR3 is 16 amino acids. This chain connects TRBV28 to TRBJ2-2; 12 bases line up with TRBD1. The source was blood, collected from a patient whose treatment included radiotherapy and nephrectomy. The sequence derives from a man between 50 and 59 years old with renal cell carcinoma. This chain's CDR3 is CASSLPGQGATGELFF. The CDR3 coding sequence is TGTGCCAGCAGTTTACCGGGACAGGGGGCTACCGGGGAGCTGTTTTTT.